This record concerns one T cell receptor (beta chain) sequence. Antigen specificity is unknown. Sequencing was performed with immunoSEQ multiplex PCR; in TCRdb, only in-frame clones are kept and a portion is missing. This table has 550,000 to 700,000 clones, around 73% appearing once. These data are taken from a study of shared clonotypes between healthy human individuals. Overall study findings and caveats: Sorted-subset samples were not fully sequenced, rarefaction indicated. For naive CD4 cells, around 5% of clonotypes were shared across a few donors.

Sequences were obtained from memory CD4+ T cells sorted from blood. Subset defined: CD45RA-negative fraction. This TCR was sampled from a young woman in good health.

The CDR3 here is CASSPKQYNEQFF. In nucleotides, the CDR3 is TGTGCCAGCAGCCCAAAACAGTACAATGAGCAGTTCTTC. V gene TRBV12-1 combines with J gene TRBJ2-1; no check of the table's D call, TRBD1, against the DNA was made. TRBV12-1 corresponds to a pseudogene. The CDR3 extends over 13 amino acids.